This T cell receptor (beta chain) was obtained from a study of memory CD4+ T cells and cytomegalovirus serostatus. As for the study in general: Healthy Belgian adult donors included fewer than 10 CMV-positive and some 23 CMV-negative people.

The sort gate was single viable CD3+CD4+CD8-CD45RO+ cells for memory CD4+ T cells. Unmatched junction bases numbered 2, after V lost 3 bases and J lost 7 bases. The CDR3 extends over 12 amino acids. Germline values: CDR1 KGHSH, CDR2 LQKENI. The data were produced by immunoSEQ multiplex PCR, yet TCRdb's version contains in-frame clones alone and is incomplete. The data contain 70,000 to 95,000 clones, around 80% of them singletons. Details on this clone: What it binds is not known.

Study results and limitations: Of 150 to 200 reported CMV TCRbeta sequences, about 70 were found in memory CD4+ repertoires.

The sample was memory CD4+ T cells from blood. This clonotype was sampled from an adult in good health and CMV-seronegative. This chain links TRBV18 with TRBJ1-2; TRBD1 aligns across 7 bases. The CDR3, as DNA: TGTGCCAGCTCACCTCAGGGGGGTGGCTACACCTTC. Translated: CASSPQGGGYTF.